The T cell receptor beta chain under discussion was sequenced for a study of T cells after yellow fever vaccination. Study-level points and caveats: In post-booster samples, most primary-vaccination clones reappeared (approximately 96% CD4, 88% CD8).

This clonotype was picked up a small number of times. The antigen remains unidentified. The CDR3 runs to 12 residues. Trimming took off 4 bases at V and 10 bases at J, with 14 bases between the two ends. Germline V gene sequence: CDR1 DFQATT, CDR2 SNEGSKA (reference sequence). TCRdb used MiXCR to reprocess the 5' RACE reads, holding one entry per CDR3 protein. The sample gives hundreds of thousands of distinct CDR3 sequences, 5.2% of which show up once; under 3.5% is in the top ten. The receptor's source is a man aged 18 to 30 who received the YFV17D yellow fever vaccine. The rearrangement joins TRBV20-1 to TRBJ2-1; D tentatively fits TRBD1 or TRBD2 (5 bases each). Source: CD4+ T cells sorted from PBMCs, taken on the day of the yellow fever booster vaccination. The CDR3 is CSATLGRDEQFF. The CDR3 coding sequence is TGCAGTGCTACCCTAGGAAGGGACGAGCAGTTCTTC.